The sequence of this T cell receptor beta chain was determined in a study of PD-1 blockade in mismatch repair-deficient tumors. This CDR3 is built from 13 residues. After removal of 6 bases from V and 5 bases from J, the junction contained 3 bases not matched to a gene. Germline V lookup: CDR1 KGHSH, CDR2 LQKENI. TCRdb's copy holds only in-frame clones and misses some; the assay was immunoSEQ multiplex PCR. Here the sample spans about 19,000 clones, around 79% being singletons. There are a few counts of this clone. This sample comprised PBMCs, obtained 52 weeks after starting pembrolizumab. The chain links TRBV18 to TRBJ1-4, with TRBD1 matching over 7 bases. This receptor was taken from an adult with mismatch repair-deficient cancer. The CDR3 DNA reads TGTGCCAGCTCCCCGGACAGGAATGAAAAACTGTTTTTT. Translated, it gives CASSPDRNEKLFF.